Presented here are 20 T cell receptor beta chains from one specimen sequenced in a study of shared clonotypes between healthy human individuals. Clones were sequenced by immunoSEQ multiplex PCR, and TCRdb holds only the in-frame ones, with some missing. The table lists 2 million to 2.5 million clones, about nine tenths of them singletons. Sequencing was carried out using naive CD4+ T cells from PBMCs. Specified subset: CD45RA+ positively selected. The receptors derive from a man younger than 35 in good health. Some clones in this sample may be carry-over from other donors' samples.

On this clone itself: The sample carries other DNA sequences with the same CDR3. V and J are TRBV6-6 and TRBJ1-5; TRBD1 agrees at 7 bases. V shed 2 bases and J 5 bases; nucleotides not matched to a gene: 9. The V gene's germline CDR1 is MNHNY and CDR2 SVGAGI (reference sequence). This CDR3 comprises 16 residues. The CDR3 reads CASSYPRTGRDQPQHF. As DNA, the CDR3 is TGTGCCAGCAGTTACCCTCGGACAGGAAGGGATCAGCCCCAGCATTTT.

The chain employs TRBV6-6 and TRBJ1-2; D is unclear. The CDR3 has 14 residues. V gave up 2 bases and J gave up 3 bases, with 10 bases separating them. The germline V gene encodes CDR1 MNHNY and CDR2 SVGAGI (reference sequence). Written as DNA, the CDR3 is TGTGCCAGCAGTTACAATGAGATGTACTATGGCTACACCTTC. Protein product: CASSYNEMYYGYTF.

The rearrangement uses TRBV7-2 and TRBJ2-7; 7 nucleotides line up with TRBD1. This CDR3 has 14 amino acids. V gave up 5 bases and J gave up 3 bases; unmatched junction bases: 7. From germline, CDR1 is SGHTA and CDR2 FQGNSA. The CDR3 here is CASSPTGANYEQYF. The CDR3 coding sequence is TGTGCCAGCAGCCCTACAGGGGCTAACTACGAGCAGTACTTC. The full variable domain, rest sourced from reference TRBV7-2 and TRBJ2-7, is GAGVSQSPSNKVTEKGKDVELRCDPISGHTALYWYRQSLGQGLEFLIYFQGNSAPDKSGLPSDRFSAERTGGSVSTLTIQRTQQEDSAVYLCASSPTGANYEQYFGPGTRLTVT.

The rearrangement uses TRBV29-1 and TRBJ2-7; D gene unclear. This CDR3 spans 14 amino acids. V shed 5 bases and J shed 2 bases, with 16 bases lying between them. Germline CDR1 reads SQVTM; CDR2 reads ANQGSEA. The CDR3 reads CSVSSVGRAYEQYF. The CDR3 DNA follows: TGCAGCGTTTCATCAGTCGGCCGCGCCTACGAGCAGTACTTC.

This clone was found once. This chain links TRBV28 with TRBJ1-4; TRBD1 aligns across 7 bases. V was clipped by 6 bases and J by 5 bases; unmatched bases: 9. The CDR3 spans 15 residues. In germline, CDR1 is MDHEN, CDR2 SYDVKM. CDR3 in amino acids: CASRLDREGNEKLFF. The CDR3 DNA is TGTGCCAGCAGGCTAGACAGGGAGGGAAATGAAAAACTGTTTTTT. The full variable domain, rest sourced from reference TRBV28 and TRBJ1-4, is DVKVTQSSRYLVKRTGEKVFLECVQDMDHENMFWYRQDPGLGLRLIYFSYDVKMKEKGDIPEGYSVSREKKERFSLILESASTNQTSMYLCASRLDREGNEKLFFGSGTQLSVL.

The rearrangement joins TRBV2 to TRBJ2-5; no definite D call. This CDR3 region has 11 residues. In germline, CDR1 is SNHLY, CDR2 FYNNEI. With 7 bases removed from V and 5 bases from J, the gap between germline ends came to 8 bases. The CDR3 protein is CASKLWETQYF. The DNA for the CDR3 is TGTGCCAGCAAACTCTGGGAGACCCAGTACTTC.

As to this clone: Other DNA sequences from this sample encode an identical CDR3 as well. V and J are TRBV7-6 and TRBJ2-5; D is ambiguous. This CDR3 is built from 11 residues. The germline V gene encodes CDR1 SGHVS and CDR2 FNYEAQ. Trimming took 5 bases from V and 2 from J, leaving 3 bases between them. DNA for the CDR3: TGTGCCAGCAGCAATCAAGAGACCCAGTACTTC. It specifies CASSNQETQYF.

Here the CDR3 reads CASSLGRDIEAFF. CDR3 DNA sequence: TGTGCCAGCAGCTTAGGAAGGGACATTGAAGCTTTCTTT. The chain joins TRBV11-2 to TRBJ1-1, with D perhaps TRBD1 (6 bases). V lost 1 base, J lost 7 bases, and 10 bases lay in between. Germline V gene sequence: CDR1 SGHAT, CDR2 FQNNGV. The CDR3 is 13 residues long.

With respect to this clone: Other DNA variants within this sample encode the same CDR3. The chain combines TRBV7-6 with TRBJ2-7; TRBD1 is a possible D gene (6 bases). The CDR3 sequence is 12 residues long. Trimming left V 5 bases short and J 3 bases short, with 8 bases between. Germline V lookup: CDR1 SGHVS, CDR2 FNYEAQ. CDR3 sequence: CASSLQGYEQYF. The CDR3, as DNA: TGTGCCAGCAGCCTACAGGGCTACGAGCAGTACTTC.

Points on this clone: Other DNA sequences in the sample encode the same CDR3. J is TRBJ2-1 and V is TRBV9; the D is unclear. CDR3 length equals 13 residues. V was clipped by 3 bases and J by 1 base, with 5 bases between them. Germline-derived CDR1 and CDR2 are SGDLS and YYNGEE. The CDR3 is CASSGRSYNEQFF. CDR3 nucleotide sequence: TGTGCCAGCAGCGGTAGGTCCTACAATGAGCAGTTCTTC.

The J gene is TRBJ2-2, the V gene TRBV9, with 9 bases aligning to TRBD1. This CDR3 comprises 15 residues. Germline CDR1 reads SGDLS; CDR2 reads YYNGEE. V was pared by 4 bases and J by 2 bases, with 3 bases of the junction left unmatched. The CDR3 coding sequence is TGTGCCAGCAGCACAGGGGGCTTCAACACCGGGGAGCTGTTTTTT. Protein sequence: CASSTGGFNTGELFF.

The chain combines TRBV5-5 with TRBJ1-2; TRBD1 might be the D (5 bases). V was shortened by 0 bases and J by 4 bases, with 13 bases between the two germline ends. Germline loops: CDR1 SGHKS, CDR2 YYEKEE (reference sequence). The CDR3 spans 15 residues. CDR3 amino acids: CASSLGQGSSYGYTF. CDR3 bases: TGTGCCAGCAGCTTGGGCCAGGGTAGCAGCTATGGCTACACCTTC.

The chain links TRBV10-1 to TRBJ2-2; TRBD2 is a possible D gene (6 bases). The V and J ends lost 9 bases and 1 base respectively, with 6 bases between them. The germline V gene has CDR1 WNHNN and CDR2 SYGVQD (reference sequence). CDR3 length equals 12 residues. CDR3 protein: CARGLNTGELFF. For the CDR3, the DNA is TGCGCCAGGGGACTGAACACCGGGGAGCTGTTTTTT.

The J gene is TRBJ2-2, the V gene TRBV5-1; D is possibly TRBD1 (6 bases). V gave up 5 bases and J gave up 4 bases, with 12 bases separating them. Germline loops: CDR1 SGHRS, CDR2 YFSETQ. This CDR3 has 14 residues. CDR3 loop: CASSSGDPTGELFF. CDR3 nucleotides: TGCGCCAGCAGTTCAGGGGACCCCACCGGGGAGCTGTTTTTT.

The chain is built from TRBV10-3 and TRBJ2-3; D uncertain. Germline V gene sequence: CDR1 ENHRY, CDR2 SYGVKD. V was pared by 0 bases and J by 0 bases, with 7 bases between. This CDR3 is 15 amino acids long. The CDR3 nucleotides read TGTGCCATCAGTGAGTCGACACAAAGCACAGATACGCAGTATTTT. As protein: CAISESTQSTDTQYF.

Concerning this clone: This CDR3 is also generated by other DNA sequences in the sample. The gene calls are TRBV9 and TRBJ2-2; possible D gene TRBD2, 5 bases. CDR3 size: 16 residues. V was cut by 0 bases and J by 1 base, with 10 bases left in between. Germline V gene data show CDR1 as SGDLS and CDR2 as YYNGEE. CDR3 amino acids: CASSVATGLNTGELFF. The CDR3 nucleotides are TGTGCCAGCAGCGTAGCTACTGGACTGAACACCGGGGAGCTGTTTTTT.

V is TRBV29-1 and J is TRBJ2-3, with D maybe TRBD2 (5 bases). Germline V gene lookup returns CDR1 SQVTM and CDR2 ANQGSEA. V lost 7 bases to trimming and J lost 1 base, with 9 bases between them. This CDR3 is 12 amino acids long. CDR3 sequence: CSERTGTDTQYF. The CDR3 DNA reads as TGCAGCGAGCGGACTGGCACAGATACGCAGTATTTT.

In the case of this clone: This specimen includes other DNA sequences encoding the same CDR3. V and J are TRBV2 and TRBJ1-5, with 7 bases that match TRBD1. Trimming at V came to 3 bases and at J to 4 bases, leaving 3 bases not matched to a gene. CDR1 is SNHLY and CDR2 is FYNNEI in the germline V gene. The CDR3 totals 14 residues. The CDR3 DNA reads as TGTGCCAGCAGTGAGAGGACAGGAAATCAGCCCCAGCATTTT. Translated: CASSERTGNQPQHF.

The CDR3 DNA sequence: TGTGCCAGCATGTCTTTACGGATCCAAGAGACCCAGTACTTC. As protein: CASMSLRIQETQYF. The chain couples TRBV6-5 to TRBJ2-5; the D is unclear. This CDR3 has 14 amino acids. Germline V gene sequence: CDR1 MNHEY, CDR2 SVGAGI. The V end was cut by 7 bases, the J end by 1 base, with 13 bases between.

The CDR3 region has the DNA TGTGCCAGCAGCCCCATACAGGGTATGCAAGAGACCCAGTACTTC. This codes for CASSPIQGMQETQYF. The gene calls are TRBV7-7 and TRBJ2-5; TRBD1 is a possible D gene (6 bases). Germline CDR1 reads SSHAT; CDR2 reads FNYEAQ (reference sequence). This CDR3 contains 15 residues. V was shortened by 5 bases and J by 2 bases, with 15 bases between the two germline ends.